Each of the 17 T cell receptor beta chains below was sequenced from the same sample in a study of blood T cell repertoires in COVID-19. Using immunoSEQ multiplex PCR, the repertoire was profiled, and TCRdb retains in-frame clones only, with some absent. Of around 100,000 clones in the sample, approximately 85% are singletons; the top ten hold 4% to 5.5%. Sequenced input: peripheral blood. These receptors came from a man between 60 and 75 years old with acute or convalescent COVID-19.

The rearrangement joins TRBV4-1 to TRBJ2-3; 7 nucleotides agree with TRBD1. The germline V gene encodes CDR1 MGHRA and CDR2 YSYEKL. This CDR3 comprises 14 residues. V trimming: 3 bases; J trimming: 5 bases; junction bases outside the gene matches: 5. The chain's CDR3 is CASSHNRGQDTQYF. Here the CDR3 DNA reads TGCGCCAGCAGCCATAACAGGGGACAAGATACGCAGTATTTT.

This clone came up once. This chain connects TRBV19 to TRBJ2-7; 8 positions agree with TRBD2. In germline, CDR1 is LNHDA, CDR2 SQIVND (reference sequence). CDR3 length: 14 residues. J was trimmed by 5 bases and V by 3 bases; bases with no gene match: 6. The CDR3 region is CASSISSGRDEQYF. In DNA, the CDR3 is TGTGCCAGTAGTATTTCTAGCGGGCGGGACGAGCAGTACTTC.

The chain carries TRBV30 and TRBJ2-7; 7 nucleotides match TRBD1. With 3 bases clipped from V and 0 bases from J, the junction kept 5 bases outside the gene matches. Germline loops: CDR1 GTSNPN, CDR2 SVGIG (reference sequence). The CDR3 runs to 14 residues. As DNA, the CDR3 is TGTGCCTGGAGGAAGACAGGGACCTCCTACGAGCAGTACTTC. It yields the protein CAWRKTGTSYEQYF. The full variable domain, completed using reference TRBV30 and TRBJ2-7, is SQTIHQWPATLVQPVGSPLSLECTVEGTSNPNLYWYRQAAGRGLQLLFYSVGIGQISSEVPQNLSASRPQDRQFILSSKKLLLSDSGFYLCAWRKTGTSYEQYFGPGTRLTVT.

This rearrangement joins TRBV7-9 to TRBJ2-1, with TRBD1 identical over 8 bases. Germline loops: CDR1 SEHNR, CDR2 FQNEAQ (reference sequence). V shed 5 bases and J 0 bases; nucleotides not matched to a gene: 3. The CDR3 totals 15 residues. The CDR3 loop is CASSPGQGSYNEQFF. The CDR3 DNA is TGTGCCAGCAGCCCCGGACAGGGCTCCTACAATGAGCAGTTCTTC. Full variable domain (rest looked up from reference TRBV7-9 and TRBJ2-1): DTGVSQNPRHKITKRGQNVTFRCDPISEHNRLYWYRQTLGQGPEFLTYFQNEAQLEKSRLLSDRFSAERPKGSFSTLEIQRTEQGDSAMYLCASSPGQGSYNEQFFGPGTRLTVL.

The chain recombines TRBV7-2 with TRBJ2-1; TRBD1 matches at 7 bases. Trimming at V came to 6 bases and at J to 10 bases, leaving 9 bases not matched to a gene. This CDR3 is 13 amino acids long. Germline V CDR1 and CDR2: SGHTA, FQGNSA. CDR3 bases: TGTGCCAGCAGACCGACAGGGACCTGGGAGCAGTTCTTC. Protein sequence: CASRPTGTWEQFF.

V is TRBV29-1 and J is TRBJ2-1, with TRBD2 matching 11 bases. V gave up 1 base and J gave up 3 bases; unmatched junction bases: 8. The CDR3 is 17 amino acids. CDR1 and CDR2 from the germline V gene are SQVTM and ANQGSEA. The CDR3 DNA reads TGCAGCGTTGAAGGGGCTAGCGGGAGGATTAACTACAATGAGCAGTTCTTC. Its translation is CSVEGASGRINYNEQFF.

This clone has a single count. The CDR3 loop is CASSQGAGGRETQYF. In DNA, the CDR3 is TGCGCCAGCAGCCAAGGGGCAGGGGGCAGGGAGACCCAGTACTTC. This chain connects TRBV4-1 to TRBJ2-5; 8 bases are a match to TRBD1. CDR1 and CDR2 (germline): MGHRA, YSYEKL. The CDR3 loop spans 15 amino acids. V trimming: 1 base; J trimming: 5 bases; junction bases outside the gene matches: 6.

This chain links TRBV11-2 with TRBJ1-5; 8 nucleotides agree with TRBD1. Germline CDR1 reads SGHAT; CDR2 reads FQNNGV. V lost 5 bases, J lost 7 bases, and 16 bases stayed unmatched. The CDR3 has 17 residues. CDR3 amino acids: CASSPGETGEGNQPQHF. The CDR3 DNA follows: TGTGCCAGCAGCCCTGGCGAGACAGGGGAGGGTAACCAGCCCCAGCATTTT.

The chain employs TRBV28 and TRBJ1-2; 7 bases align to TRBD1. This CDR3 has 14 residues. CDR1 is MDHEN, CDR2 SYDVKM, per germline. V shed 2 bases and J 2 bases; nucleotides not matched to a gene: 2. The CDR3 DNA is TGTGCCAGCAGTTTACCGACAGGGAACTATGGCTACACCTTC. As protein: CASSLPTGNYGYTF.

The CDR3 sequence: CASSLTYVDGYTF. The CDR3 nucleotides are TGTGCCAGCAGCCTCACCTACGTAGATGGCTACACCTTC. The chain couples TRBV7-2 to TRBJ1-2; no firm D call. The V gene's germline CDR1 is SGHTA and CDR2 FQGNSA. CDR3 size: 13 residues. V was pared by 5 bases and J by 6 bases, with 13 bases between.

V gene TRBV5-1 combines with J gene TRBJ1-3; D may be TRBD1 (5 bases). Trimming shortened V by 5 bases and J by 0 bases, and 9 bases separated the two germline ends. This CDR3 spans 14 amino acids. CDR1 and CDR2 (germline): SGHRS, YFSETQ. CDR3 nucleotides: TGCGCCAGCAGTGGGGCTAGCTCTGGAAACACCATATATTTT. Amino acid sequence: CASSGASSGNTIYF.

The genes are TRBV5-1 and TRBJ1-1; D is perhaps TRBD1 (6 bases). The CDR3 runs to 15 residues. Germline-derived CDR1 and CDR2 are SGHRS and YFSETQ. V was clipped by 5 bases and J by 1 base, with 15 bases between them. DNA of the CDR3: TGCGCCAGCAGTTACACGATGGGACAGAACACTGAAGCTTTCTTT. It translates to CASSYTMGQNTEAFF.

The genes are TRBV3-1 (or the pseudogene TRBV3-2) and TRBJ2-2; TRBD2 matches 8 bases. This CDR3 is built from 16 residues. Per the germline V gene, CDR1 is LGHDT and CDR2 is YNNKEL (reference sequence). Trimming took 4 bases from V and 1 from J; bases not matched to a gene: 5. Written as DNA, the CDR3 is TGTGCCAGCAGCCGCGGGGGGCAGGAGAACACCGGGGAGCTGTTTTTT. This sequence encodes CASSRGGQENTGELFF.

The genes are TRBV7-9 and TRBJ1-3; TRBD1 matches at 8 bases. Germline V gives CDR1 SEHNR, CDR2 FQNEAQ (reference sequence). The CDR3 totals 16 residues. Trimming took 1 base from V and 4 from J; bases not matched to a gene: 6. CDR3 sequence: CASSLGAGGKGNTIYF. CDR3 in DNA: TGTGCCAGCAGCTTAGGAGCAGGGGGCAAAGGAAACACCATATATTTT. Filled out from reference TRBV7-9 and TRBJ1-3, the complete variable domain reads DTGVSQNPRHKITKRGQNVTFRCDPISEHNRLYWYRQTLGQGPEFLTYFQNEAQLEKSRLLSDRFSAERPKGSFSTLEIQRTEQGDSAMYLCASSLGAGGKGNTIYFGEGSWLTVV.

The genes are TRBV3-1 (or the pseudogene TRBV3-2) and TRBJ2-6, with D unclear. Deletions cut 4 bases from V and 0 bases from J, with 7 bases between. In germline, CDR1 is LGHDT, CDR2 YNNKEL (reference sequence). The CDR3 consists of 15 residues. CDR3 DNA sequence: TGTGCCAGCAGCCCCAGGCTCTCTGGGGCCAACGTCCTGACTTTC. Its translation: CASSPRLSGANVLTF.

V usage is TRBV6-1 and J usage is TRBJ1-5; D gene uncertain. Germline V gene sequence: CDR1 MNHNS, CDR2 SASEGT. Trimming stripped 1 base from V and 0 bases from J, with 10 bases between. The CDR3 is 16 residues long. This chain's CDR3 is CASSEVTAYSNQPQHF. The CDR3 DNA is TGTGCCAGCAGTGAAGTAACAGCATATAGCAATCAGCCCCAGCATTTT.

DNA of the CDR3: TGCGCCAGCAGCTTGGGGGCTAGCGAGTCATACAATGAGCAGTTCTTC. Translated, it gives CASSLGASESYNEQFF. V and J are TRBV5-1 and TRBJ2-1; D may be TRBD2 (6 bases). Germline CDR1 and CDR2: SGHRS and YFSETQ. The CDR3 covers 16 residues. V lost 0 bases and J lost 4, with 14 bases in between.